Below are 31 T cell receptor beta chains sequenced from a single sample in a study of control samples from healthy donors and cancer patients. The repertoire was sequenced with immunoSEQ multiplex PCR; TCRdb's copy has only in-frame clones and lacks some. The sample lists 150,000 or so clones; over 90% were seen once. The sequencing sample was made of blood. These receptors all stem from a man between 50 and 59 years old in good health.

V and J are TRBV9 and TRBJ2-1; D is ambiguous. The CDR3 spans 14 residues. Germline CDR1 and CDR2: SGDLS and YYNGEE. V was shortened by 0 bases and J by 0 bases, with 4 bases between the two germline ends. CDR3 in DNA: TGTGCCAGCAGCGTAGAGGGCTCCTACAATGAGCAGTTCTTC. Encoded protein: CASSVEGSYNEQFF.

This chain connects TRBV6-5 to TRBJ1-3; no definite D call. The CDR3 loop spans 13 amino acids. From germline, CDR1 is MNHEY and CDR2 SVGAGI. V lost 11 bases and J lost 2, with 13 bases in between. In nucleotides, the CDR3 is TGTGCCGTCCACCCGGGGACTGGAAACACCATATATTTT. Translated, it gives CAVHPGTGNTIYF.

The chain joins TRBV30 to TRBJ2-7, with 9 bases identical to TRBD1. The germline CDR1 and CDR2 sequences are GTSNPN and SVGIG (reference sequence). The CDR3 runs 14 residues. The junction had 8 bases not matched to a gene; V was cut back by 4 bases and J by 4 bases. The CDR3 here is CAWTTGQGIYEQYF. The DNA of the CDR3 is TGTGCCTGGACCACGGGACAGGGAATTTACGAGCAGTACTTC. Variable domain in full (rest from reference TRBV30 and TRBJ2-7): SQTIHQWPATLVQPVGSPLSLECTVEGTSNPNLYWYRQAAGRGLQLLFYSVGIGQISSEVPQNLSASRPQDRQFILSSKKLLLSDSGFYLCAWTTGQGIYEQYFGPGTRLTVT.

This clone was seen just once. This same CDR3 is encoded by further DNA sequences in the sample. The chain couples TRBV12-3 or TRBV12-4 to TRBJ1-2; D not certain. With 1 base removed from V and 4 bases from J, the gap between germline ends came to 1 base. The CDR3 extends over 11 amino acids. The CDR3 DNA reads TGTGCCAGCAGTTTAGGCTATGGCTACACCTTC. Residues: CASSLGYGYTF.

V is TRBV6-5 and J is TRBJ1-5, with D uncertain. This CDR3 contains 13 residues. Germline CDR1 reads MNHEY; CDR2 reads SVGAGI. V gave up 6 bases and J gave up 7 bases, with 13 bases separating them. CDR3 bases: TGTGCCAGCAGCCTAGTAATTAGCCAGCCCCAGCATTTT. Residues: CASSLVISQPQHF.

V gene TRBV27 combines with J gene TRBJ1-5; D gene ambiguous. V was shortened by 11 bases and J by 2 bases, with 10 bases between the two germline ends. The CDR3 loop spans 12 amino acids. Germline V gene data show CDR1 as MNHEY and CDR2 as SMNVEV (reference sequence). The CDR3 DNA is TGTGCCGAGGGCCAGGGCAATCAGCCCCAGCATTTT. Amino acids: CAEGQGNQPQHF.

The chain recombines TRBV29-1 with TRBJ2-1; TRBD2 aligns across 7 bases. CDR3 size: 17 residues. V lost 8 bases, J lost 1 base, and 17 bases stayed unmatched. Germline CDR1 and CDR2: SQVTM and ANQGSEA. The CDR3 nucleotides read TGCAGCCCACGTCGGGGCGGGAGAGATCGTTCCTACAATGAGCAGTTCTTC. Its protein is CSPRRGGRDRSYNEQFF.

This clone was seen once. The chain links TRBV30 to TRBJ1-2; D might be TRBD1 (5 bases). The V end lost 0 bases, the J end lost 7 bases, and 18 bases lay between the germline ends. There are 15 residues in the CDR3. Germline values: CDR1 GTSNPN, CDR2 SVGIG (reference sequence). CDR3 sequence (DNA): TGTGCCTGGAGTGTTATGAGACAGTCTGTTTCTGGCTACACCTTC. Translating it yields CAWSVMRQSVSGYTF.

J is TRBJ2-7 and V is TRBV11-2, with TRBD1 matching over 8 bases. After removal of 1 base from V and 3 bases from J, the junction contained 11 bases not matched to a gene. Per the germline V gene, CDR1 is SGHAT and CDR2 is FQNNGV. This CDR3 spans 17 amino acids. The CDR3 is CASSLVMSWTGIYEQYF. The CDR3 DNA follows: TGTGCCAGCAGCTTAGTCATGAGCTGGACAGGGATCTACGAGCAGTACTTC. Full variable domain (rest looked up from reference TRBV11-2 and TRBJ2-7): EAGVAQSPRYKIIEKRQSVAFWCNPISGHATLYWYQQILGQGPKLLIQFQNNGVVDDSQLPKDRFSAERLKGVDSTLKIQPAKLEDSAVYLCASSLVMSWTGIYEQYFGPGTRLTVT.

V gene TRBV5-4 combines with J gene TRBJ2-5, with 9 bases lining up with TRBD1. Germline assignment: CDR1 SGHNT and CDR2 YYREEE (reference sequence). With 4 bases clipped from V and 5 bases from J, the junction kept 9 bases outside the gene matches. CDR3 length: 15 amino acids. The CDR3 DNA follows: TGTGCCAGCAGCGGAACAGGGGGCGAGCGGGAGACCCAGTACTTC. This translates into CASSGTGGERETQYF.

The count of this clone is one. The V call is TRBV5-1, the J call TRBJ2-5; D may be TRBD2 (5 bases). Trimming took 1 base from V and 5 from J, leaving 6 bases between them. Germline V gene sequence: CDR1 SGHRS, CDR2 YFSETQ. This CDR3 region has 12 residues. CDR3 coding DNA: TGCGCCAGCAGCTTGTCGGGGGAGACCCAGTACTTC. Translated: CASSLSGETQYF.

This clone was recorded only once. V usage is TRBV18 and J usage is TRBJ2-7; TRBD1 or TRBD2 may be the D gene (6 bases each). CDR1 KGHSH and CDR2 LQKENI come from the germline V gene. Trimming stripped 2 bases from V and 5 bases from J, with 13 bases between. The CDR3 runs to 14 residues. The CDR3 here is CASSPITGRNEQYF. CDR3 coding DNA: TGTGCCAGCTCACCAATAACAGGGAGGAACGAGCAGTACTTC.

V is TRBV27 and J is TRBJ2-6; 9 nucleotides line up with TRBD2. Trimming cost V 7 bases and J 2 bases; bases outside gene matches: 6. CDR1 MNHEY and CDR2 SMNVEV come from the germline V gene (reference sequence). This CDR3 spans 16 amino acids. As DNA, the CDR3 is TGTGCCAGCACTAGGACTAGCGTCGCTGGGGCCAACGTCCTGACTTTC. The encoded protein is CASTRTSVAGANVLTF.

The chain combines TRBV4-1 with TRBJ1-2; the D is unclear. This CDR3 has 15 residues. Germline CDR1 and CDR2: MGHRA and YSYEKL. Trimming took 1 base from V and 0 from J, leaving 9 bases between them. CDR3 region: CASSQAALSNYGYTF. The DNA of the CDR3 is TGCGCCAGCAGCCAAGCGGCACTGTCTAACTATGGCTACACCTTC.

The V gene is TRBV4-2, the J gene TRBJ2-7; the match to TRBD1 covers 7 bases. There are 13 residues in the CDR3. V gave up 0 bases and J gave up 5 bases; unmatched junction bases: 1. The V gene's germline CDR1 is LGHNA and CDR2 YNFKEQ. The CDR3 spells CASSQERGHEQYF. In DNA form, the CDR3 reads TGTGCCAGCAGCCAAGAAAGGGGGCACGAGCAGTACTTC.

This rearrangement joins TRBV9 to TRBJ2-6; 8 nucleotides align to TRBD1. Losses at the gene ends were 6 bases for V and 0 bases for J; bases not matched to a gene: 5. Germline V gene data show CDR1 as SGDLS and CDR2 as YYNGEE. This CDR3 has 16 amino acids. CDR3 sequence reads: CASTGQGNSGANVLTF. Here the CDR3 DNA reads TGTGCCAGCACCGGACAGGGAAACTCTGGGGCCAACGTCCTGACTTTC.

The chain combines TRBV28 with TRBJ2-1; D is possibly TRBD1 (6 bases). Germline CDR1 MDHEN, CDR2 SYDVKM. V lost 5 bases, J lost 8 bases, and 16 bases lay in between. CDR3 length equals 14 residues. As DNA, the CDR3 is TGTGCCAGCAGTCCTTACCGAACAGGGCATGAGCAGTTCTTC. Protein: CASSPYRTGHEQFF.

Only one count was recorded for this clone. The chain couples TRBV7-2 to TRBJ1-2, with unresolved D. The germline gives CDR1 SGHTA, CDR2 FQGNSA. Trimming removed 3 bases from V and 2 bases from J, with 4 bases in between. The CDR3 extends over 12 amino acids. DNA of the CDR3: TGTGCCAGCAGCTTTCGGAACTATGGCTACACCTTC. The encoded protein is CASSFRNYGYTF.

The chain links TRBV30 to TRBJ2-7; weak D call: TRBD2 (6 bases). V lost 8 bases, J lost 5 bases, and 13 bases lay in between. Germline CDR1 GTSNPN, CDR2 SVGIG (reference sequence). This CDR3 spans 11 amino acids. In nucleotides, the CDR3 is TGTGCCGGTACCCGGAGGGACGAGCAGTACTTC. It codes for CAGTRRDEQYF.

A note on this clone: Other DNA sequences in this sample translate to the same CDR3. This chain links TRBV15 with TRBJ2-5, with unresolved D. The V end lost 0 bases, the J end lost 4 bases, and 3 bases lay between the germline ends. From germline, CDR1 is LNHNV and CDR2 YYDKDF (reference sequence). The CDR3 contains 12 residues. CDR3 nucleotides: TGTGCCACCAGCAGAGATCGAGAGACCCAGTACTTC. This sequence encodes CATSRDRETQYF.

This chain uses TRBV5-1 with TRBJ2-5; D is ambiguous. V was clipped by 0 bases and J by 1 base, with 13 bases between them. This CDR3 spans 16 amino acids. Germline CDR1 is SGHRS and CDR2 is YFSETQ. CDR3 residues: CASSLDVRTAQETQYF. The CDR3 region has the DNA TGCGCCAGCAGCTTGGACGTTAGAACAGCCCAAGAGACCCAGTACTTC.

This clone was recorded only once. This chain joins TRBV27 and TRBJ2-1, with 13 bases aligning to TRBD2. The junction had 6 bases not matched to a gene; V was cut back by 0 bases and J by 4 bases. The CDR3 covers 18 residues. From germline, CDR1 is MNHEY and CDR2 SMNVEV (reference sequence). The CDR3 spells CASSLSGTSGEFYNEQFF. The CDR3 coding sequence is TGTGCCAGCAGTTTATCGGGGACTAGCGGGGAATTTTACAATGAGCAGTTCTTC.

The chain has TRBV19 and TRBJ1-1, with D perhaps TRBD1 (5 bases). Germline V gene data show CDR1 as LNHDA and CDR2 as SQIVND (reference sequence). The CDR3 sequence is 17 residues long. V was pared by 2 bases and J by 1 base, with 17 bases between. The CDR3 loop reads CASSILAQGVSNTEAFF. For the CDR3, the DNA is TGTGCCAGTAGTATATTGGCGCAGGGAGTCTCGAACACTGAAGCTTTCTTT.

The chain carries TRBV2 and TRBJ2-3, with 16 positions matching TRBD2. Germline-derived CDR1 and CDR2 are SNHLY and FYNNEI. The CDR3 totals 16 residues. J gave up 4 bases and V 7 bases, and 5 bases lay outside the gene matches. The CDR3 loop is CASTGTSGRGPDTQYF. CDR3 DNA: TGTGCCAGCACCGGGACTAGCGGGAGGGGTCCAGATACGCAGTATTTT.

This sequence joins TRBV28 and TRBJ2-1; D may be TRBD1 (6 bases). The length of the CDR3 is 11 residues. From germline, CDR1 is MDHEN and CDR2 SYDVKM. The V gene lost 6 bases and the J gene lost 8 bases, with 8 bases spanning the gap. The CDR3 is CASRWGHEQFF. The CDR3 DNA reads TGTGCCAGCAGATGGGGGCATGAGCAGTTCTTC.

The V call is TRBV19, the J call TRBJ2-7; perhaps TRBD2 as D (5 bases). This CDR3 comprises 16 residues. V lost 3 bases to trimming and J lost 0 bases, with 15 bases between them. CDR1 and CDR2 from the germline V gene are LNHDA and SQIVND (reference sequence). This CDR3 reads CASSIEAGSSSYEQYF. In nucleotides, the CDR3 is TGTGCCAGTAGTATTGAGGCGGGCTCAAGCTCCTACGAGCAGTACTTC.

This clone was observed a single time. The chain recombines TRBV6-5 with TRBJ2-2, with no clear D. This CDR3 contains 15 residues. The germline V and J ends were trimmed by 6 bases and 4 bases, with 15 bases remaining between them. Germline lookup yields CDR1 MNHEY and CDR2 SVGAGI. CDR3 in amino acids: CASSVGTFVTGELFF. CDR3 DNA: TGTGCCAGCAGCGTCGGAACATTCGTCACCGGGGAGCTGTTTTTT.

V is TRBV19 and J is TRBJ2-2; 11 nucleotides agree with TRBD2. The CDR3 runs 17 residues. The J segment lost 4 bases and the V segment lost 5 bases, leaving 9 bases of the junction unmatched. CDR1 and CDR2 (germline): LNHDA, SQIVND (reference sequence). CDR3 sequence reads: CASSLPTSGSSTGELFF. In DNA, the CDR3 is TGTGCCAGTAGTCTCCCCACTAGCGGGAGTAGCACCGGGGAGCTGTTTTTT. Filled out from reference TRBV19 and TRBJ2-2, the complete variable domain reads DGGITQSPKYLFRKEGQNVTLSCEQNLNHDAMYWYRQDPGQGLRLIYYSQIVNDFQKGDIAEGYSVSREKKESFPLTVTSAQKNPTAFYLCASSLPTSGSSTGELFFGEGSRLTVL.

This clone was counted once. This CDR3 reads CASSTERTAPLHF. CDR3 sequence (DNA): TGTGCCAGCAGTACAGAACGGACAGCACCCCTCCACTTT. V usage is TRBV27 and J usage is TRBJ1-6; possibly TRBD1 for D (6 bases). CDR1 and CDR2 from the germline V gene are MNHEY and SMNVEV (reference sequence). This CDR3 is 13 amino acids long. V was clipped by 5 bases and J by 11 bases, with 13 bases between them.

CDR3 nucleotides: TGTGCCAGCAGCCAAGTGGGTGCTGTTGGCTACACCTTC. This sequence encodes CASSQVGAVGYTF. V and J are TRBV3-1 (or the pseudogene TRBV3-2) and TRBJ1-2; D unclear. The CDR3 is 13 residues long. Germline CDR1 LGHDT, CDR2 YNNKEL (reference sequence). Trimming took off 1 base at V and 7 bases at J, with 10 bases between the two ends.

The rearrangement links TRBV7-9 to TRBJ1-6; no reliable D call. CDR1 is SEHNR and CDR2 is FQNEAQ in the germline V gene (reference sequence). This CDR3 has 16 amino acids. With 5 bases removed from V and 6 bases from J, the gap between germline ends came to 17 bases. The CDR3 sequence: CASSPSLPNSNSPLHF. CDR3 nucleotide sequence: TGTGCCAGCAGCCCCTCGCTACCAAATTCTAATTCACCCCTCCACTTT.